These T cell receptor beta chains were read from a single sample in a study of blood T cell repertoires in COVID-19. Assay: immunoSEQ multiplex PCR; the TCRdb copy retains only in-frame clones and omits some. This table has about 100,000 clones, around four fifths appearing once. Material: peripheral blood. The receptors derive from a woman in her 70s with acute or convalescent COVID-19. CDR3s include the opening cysteine and the closing phenylalanine or tryptophan.

j_call v_call cdr3_aa
TRBJ2-7 TRBV9 CASSPGTGVYEQYF
TRBJ2-7 TRBV29-1 CSVIKQDSYEQYF
TRBJ1-3 TRBV7-3 CASSIGAGNTIYF
TRBJ1-2 TRBV19 CASQDRDHGYTF
TRBJ2-3 TRBV18 CASSPFSSGGSTDTQYF
TRBJ2-2 TRBV7-6 CASSWDRGTGELFF
TRBJ1-1 TRBV6-2/TRBV6-3 CASSYSRRSYMNTEAFF
TRBJ2-7 TRBV18 CASSPDREFYEQYF
TRBJ1-5 TRBV28 CASISTGAGNQPQHF
TRBJ1-6 TRBV7-3 CASSLAGAGVSPLHF
TRBJ1-4 TRBV3-1/TRBV3-2 CASSPGQGALGEKLFF
TRBJ1-3 TRBV6-5 CASSYSTGPSGNTIYF
TRBJ1-2 TRBV18 CASSPQGQEYGYTF
TRBJ1-4 TRBV4-1 CASSQGGVLGTNEKLFF
TRBJ2-4 TRBV27 CASSPWDRAKNIQYF
TRBJ1-3 TRBV19 CATGIGNTIYF
TRBJ1-6 TRBV6-1 CASSEAVRGSLHF
TRBJ1-5 TRBV5-4 CASSLGGGSSNQPQHF
TRBJ2-2 TRBV18 CASSPGQGHTGELFF
TRBJ1-4 TRBV19 CASKDRGDEKLFF
TRBJ2-2 TRBV5-6 CASSYTGGWTGELFF
TRBJ1-1 TRBV30 CAWSGVYTEAFF
TRBJ2-5 TRBV11-2 CASSMGLAGGQETQYF